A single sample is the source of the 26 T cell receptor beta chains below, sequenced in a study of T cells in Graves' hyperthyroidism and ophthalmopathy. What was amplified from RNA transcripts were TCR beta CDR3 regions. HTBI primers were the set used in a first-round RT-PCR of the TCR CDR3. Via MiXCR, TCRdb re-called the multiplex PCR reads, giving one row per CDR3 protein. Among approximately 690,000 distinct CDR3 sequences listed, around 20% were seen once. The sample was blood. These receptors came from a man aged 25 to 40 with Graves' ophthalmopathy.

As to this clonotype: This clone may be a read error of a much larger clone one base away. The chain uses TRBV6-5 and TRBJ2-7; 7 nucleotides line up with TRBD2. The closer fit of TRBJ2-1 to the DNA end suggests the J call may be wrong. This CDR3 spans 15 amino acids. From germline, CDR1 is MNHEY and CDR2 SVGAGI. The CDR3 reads CASSYTGLPTYEQFF. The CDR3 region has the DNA TGTGCCAGCAGTTACACGGGACTACCGACCTACGAGCAGTTCTTC.

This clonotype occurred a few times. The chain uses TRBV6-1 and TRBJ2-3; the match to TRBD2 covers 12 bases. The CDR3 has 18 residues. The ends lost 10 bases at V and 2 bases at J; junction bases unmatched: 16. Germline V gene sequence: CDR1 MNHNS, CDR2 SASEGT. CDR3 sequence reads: CATSRIATSGSFTDTQYF. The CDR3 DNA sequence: TGTGCCACCTCGCGTATAGCGACTAGCGGGAGTTTCACAGATACGCAGTATTTT.

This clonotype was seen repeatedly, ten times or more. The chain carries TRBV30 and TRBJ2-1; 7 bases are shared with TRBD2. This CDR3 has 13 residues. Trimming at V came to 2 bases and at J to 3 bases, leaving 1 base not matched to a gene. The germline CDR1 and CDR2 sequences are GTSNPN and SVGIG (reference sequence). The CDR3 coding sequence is TGTGCCTGGAGTACGGGAGGCTACAATGAGCAGTTCTTC. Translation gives CAWSTGGYNEQFF. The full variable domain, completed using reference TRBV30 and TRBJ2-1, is SQTIHQWPATLVQPVGSPLSLECTVEGTSNPNLYWYRQAAGRGLQLLFYSVGIGQISSEVPQNLSASRPQDRQFILSSKKLLLSDSGFYLCAWSTGGYNEQFFGPGTRLTVL.

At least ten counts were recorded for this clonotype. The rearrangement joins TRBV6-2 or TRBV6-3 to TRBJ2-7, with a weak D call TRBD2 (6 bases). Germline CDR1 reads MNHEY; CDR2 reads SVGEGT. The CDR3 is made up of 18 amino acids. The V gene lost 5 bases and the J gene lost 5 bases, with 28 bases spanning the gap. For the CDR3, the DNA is TGTGCCAGCAGTCCTTCCGTCTTCCGGGGGAGAAGAGGCAACGAGCAGTACTTC. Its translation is CASSPSVFRGRRGNEQYF.

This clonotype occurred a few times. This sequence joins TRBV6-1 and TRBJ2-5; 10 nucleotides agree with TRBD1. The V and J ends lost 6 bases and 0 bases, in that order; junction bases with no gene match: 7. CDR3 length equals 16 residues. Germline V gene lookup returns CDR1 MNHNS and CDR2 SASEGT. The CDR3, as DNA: TGTGCCAGCAGCGGCACGACAGGGGGCAACCAAGAGACCCAGTACTTC. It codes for CASSGTTGGNQETQYF.

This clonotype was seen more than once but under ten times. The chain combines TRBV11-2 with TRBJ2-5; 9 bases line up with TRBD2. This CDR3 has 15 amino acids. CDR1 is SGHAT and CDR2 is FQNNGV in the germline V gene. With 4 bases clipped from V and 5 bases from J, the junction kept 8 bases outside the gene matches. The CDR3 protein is CASSWISGSTETQYF. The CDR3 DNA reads TGTGCCAGCAGCTGGATTAGCGGGAGCACCGAGACCCAGTACTTC.

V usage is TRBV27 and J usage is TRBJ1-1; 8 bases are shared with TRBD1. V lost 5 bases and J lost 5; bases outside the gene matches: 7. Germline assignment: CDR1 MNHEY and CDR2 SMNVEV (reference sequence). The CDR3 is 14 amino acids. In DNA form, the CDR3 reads TGTGCCAGCAGTGTCAGGGGGCAGTGGACTGAAGCTTTCTTT. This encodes CASSVRGQWTEAFF.

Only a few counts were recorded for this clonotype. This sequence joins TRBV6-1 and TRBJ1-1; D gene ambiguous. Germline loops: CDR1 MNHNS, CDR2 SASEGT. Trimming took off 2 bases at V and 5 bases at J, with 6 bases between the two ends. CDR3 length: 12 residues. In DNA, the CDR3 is TGTGCCAGCAGTGAAAGCGGTACTGAAGCTTTCTTT. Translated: CASSESGTEAFF.

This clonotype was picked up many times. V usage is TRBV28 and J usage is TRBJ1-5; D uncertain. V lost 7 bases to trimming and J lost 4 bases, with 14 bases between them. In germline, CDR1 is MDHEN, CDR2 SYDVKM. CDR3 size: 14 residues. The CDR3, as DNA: TGTGCCAGCACCCGCCCCATATGGAATCAGCCCCAGCATTTT. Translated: CASTRPIWNQPQHF. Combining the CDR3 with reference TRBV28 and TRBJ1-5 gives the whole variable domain DVKVTQSSRYLVKRTGEKVFLECVQDMDHENMFWYRQDPGLGLRLIYFSYDVKMKEKGDIPEGYSVSREKKERFSLILESASTNQTSMYLCASTRPIWNQPQHFGDGTRLSIL.

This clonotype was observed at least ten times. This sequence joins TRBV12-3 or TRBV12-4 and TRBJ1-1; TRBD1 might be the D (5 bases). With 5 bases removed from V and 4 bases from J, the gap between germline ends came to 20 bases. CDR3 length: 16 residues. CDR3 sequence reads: CASSMPGRREGTEAFF. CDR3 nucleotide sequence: TGTGCCAGCAGTATGCCGGGACGGAGGGAGGGCACTGAAGCTTTCTTT.

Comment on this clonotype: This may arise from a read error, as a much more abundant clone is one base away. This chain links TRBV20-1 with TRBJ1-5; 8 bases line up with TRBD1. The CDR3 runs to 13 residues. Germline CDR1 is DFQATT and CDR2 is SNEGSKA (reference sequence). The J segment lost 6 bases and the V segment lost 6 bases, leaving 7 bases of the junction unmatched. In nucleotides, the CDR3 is TGCAGTGCGGAAGGACAGGGAAGTCAGCCCCAGCATTTT. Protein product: CSAEGQGSQPQHF.

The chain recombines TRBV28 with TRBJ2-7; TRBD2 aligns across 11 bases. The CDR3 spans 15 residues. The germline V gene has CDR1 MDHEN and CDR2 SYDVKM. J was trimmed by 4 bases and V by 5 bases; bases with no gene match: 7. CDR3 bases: TGTGCCAGCAGTGCAAATCTAGCGGGAGGTTACGAGCAGTACTTC. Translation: CASSANLAGGYEQYF. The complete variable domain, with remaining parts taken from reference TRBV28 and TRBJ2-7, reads DVKVTQSSRYLVKRTGEKVFLECVQDMDHENMFWYRQDPGLGLRLIYFSYDVKMKEKGDIPEGYSVSREKKERFSLILESASTNQTSMYLCASSANLAGGYEQYFGPGTRLTVT.

Written as DNA, the CDR3 is TGCCGAGTGAATAGCCGATCAGATACGCAGTATTTT. It specifies CRVNSRSDTQYF. The rearrangement joins TRBV20-1 to TRBJ2-3; D gene unclear. This CDR3 is 12 amino acids long. CDR1 is DFQATT and CDR2 is SNEGSKA in the germline V gene (reference sequence).

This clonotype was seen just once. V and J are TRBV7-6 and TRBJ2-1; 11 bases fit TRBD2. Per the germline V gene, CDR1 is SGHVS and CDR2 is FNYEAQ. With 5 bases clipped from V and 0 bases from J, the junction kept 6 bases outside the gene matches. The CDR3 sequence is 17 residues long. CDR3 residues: CASSPRLAGSSYNEQFF. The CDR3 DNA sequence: TGTGCCAGCAGCCCGCGACTAGCGGGGAGCTCCTACAATGAGCAGTTCTTC.

The CDR3, as DNA: TGTGCTAGTGGTTTGGGACTCGTGGAACTACCAGATACGCAGTATTTT. Its translation is CASGLGLVELPDTQYF. The gene calls are TRBV12-5 and TRBJ2-3; D is unresolved. V lost 1 base, J lost 4 bases, and 15 bases lay in between. CDR3 length: 16 residues. Looked up from germline, CDR1 is LGHNT and CDR2 is FRNRAP.

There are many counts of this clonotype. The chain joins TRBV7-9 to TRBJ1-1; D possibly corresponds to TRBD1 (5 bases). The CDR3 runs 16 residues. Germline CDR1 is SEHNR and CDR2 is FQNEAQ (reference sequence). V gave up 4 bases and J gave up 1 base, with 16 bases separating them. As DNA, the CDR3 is TGTGCCAGCAGCTCACTCCGGGGGGGATGGAACACTGAAGCTTTCTTT. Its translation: CASSSLRGGWNTEAFF.

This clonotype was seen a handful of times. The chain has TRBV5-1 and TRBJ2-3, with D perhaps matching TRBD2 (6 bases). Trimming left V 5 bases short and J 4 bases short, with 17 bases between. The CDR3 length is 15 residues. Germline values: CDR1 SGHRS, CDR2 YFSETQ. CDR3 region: CASSYWGVVADTQYF. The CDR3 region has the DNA TGCGCCAGCAGTTACTGGGGGGTCGTTGCAGATACGCAGTATTTT.

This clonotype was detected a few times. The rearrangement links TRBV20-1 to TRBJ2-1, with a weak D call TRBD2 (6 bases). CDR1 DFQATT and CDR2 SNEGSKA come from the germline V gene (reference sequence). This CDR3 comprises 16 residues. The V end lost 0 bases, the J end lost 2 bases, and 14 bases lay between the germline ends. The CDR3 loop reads CSARDQLANPYNEQFF. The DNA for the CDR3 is TGCAGTGCTAGAGACCAACTAGCTAACCCCTACAATGAGCAGTTCTTC.

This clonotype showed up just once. CDR3 DNA: TGCGCCAGCAGCCAAGTGGCCAGGAGACCGAACACTGAAGCTTTCTTT. Protein sequence: CASSQVARRPNTEAFF. This chain connects TRBV4-3 to TRBJ1-1; D is unresolved. The CDR3 sequence is 16 residues long. Per germline, CDR1 LGHNA and CDR2 YSLEER. The V gene lost 1 base and the J gene lost 1 base, with 13 bases spanning the gap.

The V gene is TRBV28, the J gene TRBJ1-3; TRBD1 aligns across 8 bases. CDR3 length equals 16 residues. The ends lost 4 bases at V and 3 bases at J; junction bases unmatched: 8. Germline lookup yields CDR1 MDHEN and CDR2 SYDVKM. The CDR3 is CASSSPLGQGGNTIYF. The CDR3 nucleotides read TGTGCCAGCAGTTCACCCCTCGGACAGGGTGGAAACACCATATATTTT.

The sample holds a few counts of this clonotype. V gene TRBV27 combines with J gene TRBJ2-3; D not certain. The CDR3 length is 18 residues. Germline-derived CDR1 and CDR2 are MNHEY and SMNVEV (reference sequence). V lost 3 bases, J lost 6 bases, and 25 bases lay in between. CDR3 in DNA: TGTGCCAGCAGTTTTTCCCCGCCTGGCACGGACGGTGGGGATACGCAGTATTTT. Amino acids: CASSFSPPGTDGGDTQYF.

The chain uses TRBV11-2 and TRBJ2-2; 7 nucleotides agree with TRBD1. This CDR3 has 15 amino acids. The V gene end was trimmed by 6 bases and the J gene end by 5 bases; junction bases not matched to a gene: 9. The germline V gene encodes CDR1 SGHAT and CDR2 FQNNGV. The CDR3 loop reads CASSQTGIGTGELFF. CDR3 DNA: TGTGCCAGCAGTCAGACAGGGATCGGGACCGGGGAGCTGTTTTTT.

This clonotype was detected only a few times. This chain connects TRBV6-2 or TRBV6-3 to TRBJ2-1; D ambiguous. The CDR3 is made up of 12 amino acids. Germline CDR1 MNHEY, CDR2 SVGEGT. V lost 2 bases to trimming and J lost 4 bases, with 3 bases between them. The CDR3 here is CASSYVYNEQFF. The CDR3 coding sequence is TGTGCCAGCAGTTACGTTTACAATGAGCAGTTCTTC.

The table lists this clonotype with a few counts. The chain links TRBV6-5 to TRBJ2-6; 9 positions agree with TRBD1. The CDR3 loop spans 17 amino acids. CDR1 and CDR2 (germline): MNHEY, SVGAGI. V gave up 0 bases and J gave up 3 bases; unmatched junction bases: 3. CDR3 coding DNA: TGTGCCAGCAGTTACTCACAGGGGGCAGGTGGGGCCAACGTCCTGACTTTC. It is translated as CASSYSQGAGGANVLTF.

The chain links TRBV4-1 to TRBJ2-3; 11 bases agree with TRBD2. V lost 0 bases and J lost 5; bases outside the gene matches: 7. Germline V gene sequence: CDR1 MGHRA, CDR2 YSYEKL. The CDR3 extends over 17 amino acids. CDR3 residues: CASSQDIAGGPRDTQYF. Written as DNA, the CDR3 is TGCGCCAGCAGCCAAGATATAGCGGGAGGGCCACGAGATACGCAGTATTTT.

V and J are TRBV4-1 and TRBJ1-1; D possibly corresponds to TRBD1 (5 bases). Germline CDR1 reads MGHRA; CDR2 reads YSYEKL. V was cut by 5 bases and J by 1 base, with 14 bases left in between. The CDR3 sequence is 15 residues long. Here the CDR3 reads CASSTGLDANTEAFF. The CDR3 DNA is TGCGCCAGCAGCACGGGGCTCGACGCGAACACTGAAGCTTTCTTT.